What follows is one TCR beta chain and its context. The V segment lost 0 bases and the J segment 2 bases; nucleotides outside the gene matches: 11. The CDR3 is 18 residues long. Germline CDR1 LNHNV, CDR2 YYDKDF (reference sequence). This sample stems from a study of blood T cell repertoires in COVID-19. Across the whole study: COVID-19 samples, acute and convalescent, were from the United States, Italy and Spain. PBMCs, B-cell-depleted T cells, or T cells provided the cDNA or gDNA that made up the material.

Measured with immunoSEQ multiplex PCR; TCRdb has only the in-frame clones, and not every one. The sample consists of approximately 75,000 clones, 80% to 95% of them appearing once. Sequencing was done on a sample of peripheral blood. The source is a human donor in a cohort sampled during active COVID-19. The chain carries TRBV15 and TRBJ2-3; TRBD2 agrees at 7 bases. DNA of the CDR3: TGTGCCACCAGCAGAGATCTTGCCTGGGGGGGGGACACAGATACGCAGTATTTT. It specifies CATSRDLAWGGDTDTQYF. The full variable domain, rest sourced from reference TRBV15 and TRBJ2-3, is DAMVIQNPRYQVTQFGKPVTLSCSQTLNHNVMYWYQQKSSQAPKLLFHYYDKDFNNEADTPDNFQSRRPNTSFCFLDIRSPGLGDTAMYLCATSRDLAWGGDTDTQYFGPGTRLTVL.